This T cell receptor beta chain came from a study of blood T cell repertoires in COVID-19. The overall study: The United States, Italy and Spain were the sources of the acute and convalescent COVID-19 samples. Sources were T cells, B-cell-depleted T cells, or PBMCs; the material itself was cDNA or gDNA.

Original handling: How many nucleated cells were present was estimated from reference gene primer amplification. The table came from immunoSEQ multiplex PCR; TCRdb's copy has only in-frame clones and leaves some out. Clonal size and the V and J genes are those of that table, whereas D and trimming came from the DNA. This sample has approximately 220,000 clones, with roughly 84% found just once. The V gene lost 5 bases and the J gene lost 2 bases, with 13 bases spanning the gap. Germline V gene data show CDR1 as PRHDT and CDR2 as FYEKMQ (reference sequence). The CDR3 is 15 residues long. The sample consisted of peripheral blood. The receptor's source is a man in his forties with acute or convalescent COVID-19. V usage is TRBV13 and J usage is TRBJ1-3; TRBD1 is a possible D gene (5 bases). CDR3 region: CASSVLTGAGNTIYF. The CDR3 DNA reads as TGTGCCAGCAGCGTACTTACAGGAGCTGGAAACACCATATATTTT.